The 9 T cell receptor beta chains below all came from one sample that was sequenced in a study of high-grade serous ovarian cancer treatment subgroups. Tumor tissue was taken before any definitive surgery or chemotherapy was given. Using immunoSEQ multiplex PCR, the repertoire was profiled, and TCRdb retains in-frame clones only, with some absent. This sample has more than 35,000 clones, with around three quarters found just once. Input material: tumor tissue. These receptors all stem from a human donor with high-grade serous ovarian cancer.

This chain joins TRBV7-2 and TRBJ2-2; D remains unclear. Germline values: CDR1 SGHTA, CDR2 FQGNSA. Trimming shortened V by 5 bases and J by 8 bases, and 12 bases separated the two germline ends. The CDR3 spans 13 residues. The CDR3 reads CASSALLPGELFF. CDR3 nucleotide sequence: TGTGCCAGCAGCGCCCTACTCCCGGGGGAGCTGTTTTTT.

The genes are TRBV14 and TRBJ2-6; D remains unclear. The CDR3 totals 14 residues. Germline lookup yields CDR1 SGHDN and CDR2 FVKESK. The ends were cut back, 4 bases at V and 6 bases at J, with 10 bases in the middle. Here the CDR3 DNA reads TGTGCCAGCAGCCCTACACCCATGGCCAACGTCCTGACTTTC. Amino acid sequence: CASSPTPMANVLTF.

This clone has a handful of counts. The chain uses TRBV27 and TRBJ1-1; D is possibly TRBD1 (5 bases). The CDR3 runs to 12 residues. Trimming pared 6 bases from V and 4 bases from J, leaving 9 bases between. CDR1 and CDR2 (germline): MNHEY, SMNVEV (reference sequence). CDR3 in DNA: TGTGCCAGCAGGGGGGTGCCCACTGAAGCTTTCTTT. As protein: CASRGVPTEAFF.

The chain couples TRBV19 to TRBJ2-7; D is uncertain. The CDR3 length is 14 residues. CDR1 is LNHDA and CDR2 is SQIVND in the germline V gene (reference sequence). Trimming removed 3 bases at V and 4 bases at J, with 13 bases between. The CDR3 region is CASSIGQIGYEQYF. DNA for the CDR3: TGTGCCAGTAGTATCGGGCAGATTGGGTACGAGCAGTACTTC.

V is TRBV4-3 and J is TRBJ1-1, with a weak D call TRBD1 (5 bases). Trimming pared 1 base from V and 0 bases from J, leaving 21 bases between. The CDR3 contains 19 residues. Germline CDR1 reads LGHNA; CDR2 reads YSLEER. The CDR3: CASSQGPRDPGNLNTEAFF. The CDR3 region has the DNA TGCGCCAGCAGCCAAGGGCCACGGGACCCGGGAAATTTGAACACTGAAGCTTTCTTT.

The chain employs TRBV7-2 and TRBJ2-6, with D perhaps TRBD1 or TRBD2 (5 bases each). Germline CDR1 reads SGHTA; CDR2 reads FQGNSA. V was pared by 4 bases and J by 0 bases, with 13 bases between. This CDR3 region has 17 residues. In DNA, the CDR3 is TGTGCCAGCAGCTGCCGGGACCTGATCTCTGGGGCCAACGTCCTGACTTTC. Translation gives CASSCRDLISGANVLTF.

The chain combines TRBV9 with TRBJ2-3; TRBD2 aligns across 9 bases. Germline V gene data show CDR1 as SGDLS and CDR2 as YYNGEE. V was pared by 4 bases and J by 0 bases, with 18 bases of the junction left unmatched. The CDR3 extends over 20 amino acids. The CDR3 sequence is CASSPPRGGRAGGSTDTQYF. DNA for the CDR3: TGTGCCAGCAGCCCCCCTCGAGGCGGGAGGGCCGGGGGGAGCACAGATACGCAGTATTTT.

The chain carries TRBV10-1 and TRBJ1-5, with D unclear. Per germline, CDR1 WNHNN and CDR2 SYGVQD (reference sequence). V lost 4 bases and J lost 0, with 7 bases in between. The CDR3 runs 14 residues. The CDR3 loop reads CASSVSDSNQPQHF. The CDR3 region has the DNA TGCGCCAGCAGTGTATCGGATAGCAATCAGCCCCAGCATTTT.

The V gene is TRBV7-2, the J gene TRBJ2-7, with TRBD1 matching 7 bases. J was trimmed by 4 bases and V by 2 bases; bases with no gene match: 5. The CDR3 covers 14 residues. CDR1 and CDR2 (germline): SGHTA, FQGNSA. DNA for the CDR3: TGTGCCAGCAGCTTATCCACAGGGGCATACGAGCAGTACTTC. This codes for CASSLSTGAYEQYF.